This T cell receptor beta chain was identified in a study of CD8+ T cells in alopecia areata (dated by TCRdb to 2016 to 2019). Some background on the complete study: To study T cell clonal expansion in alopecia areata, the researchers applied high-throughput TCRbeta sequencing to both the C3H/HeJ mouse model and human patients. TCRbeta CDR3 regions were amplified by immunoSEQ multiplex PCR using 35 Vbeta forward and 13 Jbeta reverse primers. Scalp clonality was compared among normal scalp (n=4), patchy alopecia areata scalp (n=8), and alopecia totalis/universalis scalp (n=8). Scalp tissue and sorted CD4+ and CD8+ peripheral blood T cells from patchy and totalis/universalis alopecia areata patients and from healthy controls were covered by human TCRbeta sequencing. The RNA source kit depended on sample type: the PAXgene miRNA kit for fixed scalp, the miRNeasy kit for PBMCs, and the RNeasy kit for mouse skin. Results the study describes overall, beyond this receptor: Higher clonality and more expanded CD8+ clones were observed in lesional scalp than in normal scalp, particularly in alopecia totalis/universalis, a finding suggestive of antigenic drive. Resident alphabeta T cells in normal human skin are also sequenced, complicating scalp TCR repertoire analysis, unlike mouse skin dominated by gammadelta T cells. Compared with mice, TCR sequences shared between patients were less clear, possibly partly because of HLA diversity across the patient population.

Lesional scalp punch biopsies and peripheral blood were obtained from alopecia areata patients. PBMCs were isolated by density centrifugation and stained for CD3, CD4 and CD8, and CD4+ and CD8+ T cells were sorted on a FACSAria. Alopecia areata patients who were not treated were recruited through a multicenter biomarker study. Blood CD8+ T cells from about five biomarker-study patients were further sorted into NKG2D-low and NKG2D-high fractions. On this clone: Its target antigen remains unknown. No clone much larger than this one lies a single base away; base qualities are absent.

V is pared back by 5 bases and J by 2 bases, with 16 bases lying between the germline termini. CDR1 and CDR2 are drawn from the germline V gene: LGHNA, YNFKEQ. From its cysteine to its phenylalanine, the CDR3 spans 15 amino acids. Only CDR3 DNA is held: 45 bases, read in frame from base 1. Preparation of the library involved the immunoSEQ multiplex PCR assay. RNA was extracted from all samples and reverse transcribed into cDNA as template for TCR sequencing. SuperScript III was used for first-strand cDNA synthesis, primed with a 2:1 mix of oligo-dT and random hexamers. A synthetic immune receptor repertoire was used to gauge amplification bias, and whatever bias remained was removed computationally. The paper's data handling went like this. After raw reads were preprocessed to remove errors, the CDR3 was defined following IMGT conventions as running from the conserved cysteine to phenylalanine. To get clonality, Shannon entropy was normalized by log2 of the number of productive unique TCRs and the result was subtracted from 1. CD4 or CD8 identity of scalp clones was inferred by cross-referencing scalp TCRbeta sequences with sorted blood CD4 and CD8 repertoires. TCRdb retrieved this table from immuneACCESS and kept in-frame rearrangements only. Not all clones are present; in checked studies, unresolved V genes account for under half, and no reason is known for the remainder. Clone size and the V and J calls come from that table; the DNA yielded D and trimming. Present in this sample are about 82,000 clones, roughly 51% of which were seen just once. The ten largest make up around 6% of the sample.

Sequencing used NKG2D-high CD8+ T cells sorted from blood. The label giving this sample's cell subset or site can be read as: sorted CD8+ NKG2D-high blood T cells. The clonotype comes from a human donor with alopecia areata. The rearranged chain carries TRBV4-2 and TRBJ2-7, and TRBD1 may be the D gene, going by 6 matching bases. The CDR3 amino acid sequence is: CASSMSGQGTYEQYF. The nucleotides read TGTGCCAGCAGCATGTCGGGACAAGGGACCTACGAGCAGTACTTC.